What follows are 28 T cell receptor beta chains derived from one specimen sequenced in a study of human T cells and chemical hapten exposure. Each CDR3 protein gets one entry after TCRdb re-called the RACE reads with MiXCR. Among over 70,000 distinct CDR3 sequences listed, around 13% were seen once. The time point is: pre-sensitization, week 0. Noted treatment: therapeutic diphenylcyclopropenone sensitization with weekly scalp DPC. The sequencing here drew on whole blood, taken in connection with sensitization to the hapten diphenylcyclopropenone (DPC). Receptor source: a woman aged 45-59 years with alopecia areata. Some clones in this sample may be carry-over from other donors' samples.

The genes are TRBV5-1 and TRBJ1-2; D unresolved. V was pared by 1 base and J by 4 bases, with 11 bases between. CDR1 and CDR2 (germline): SGHRS, YFSETQ. CDR3 length: 14 amino acids. CDR3 sequence reads: CASSLLQQVYGYTF. DNA for the CDR3: TGCGCCAGCAGCTTGCTCCAGCAAGTCTATGGCTACACCTTC.

This clonotype was detected only a few times. The genes are TRBV6-1 and TRBJ2-7, with D possibly TRBD2 on 6 matching bases. Germline V gene lookup returns CDR1 MNHNS and CDR2 SASEGT. This CDR3 is 16 amino acids long. V lost 4 bases, J lost 2 bases, and 18 bases lay in between. The CDR3 region is CASSGRPGASPYEQYF. For the CDR3, the DNA is TGTGCCAGCAGTGGTCGACCGGGAGCGTCGCCCTACGAGCAGTACTTC.

In its sample, this clonotype was seen many times. The chain couples TRBV20-1 to TRBJ2-7; 9 positions agree with TRBD1. Germline loops: CDR1 DFQATT, CDR2 SNEGSKA (reference sequence). The CDR3 is 14 amino acids. The J segment lost 2 bases and the V segment lost 1 base, leaving 3 bases of the junction unmatched. CDR3 amino acids: CSARVGQGTYEQYF. CDR3 nucleotides: TGCAGTGCTAGAGTGGGACAGGGAACCTACGAGCAGTACTTC.

This chain joins TRBV7-6 and TRBJ2-1; 12 bases are a match to TRBD2. CDR1 SGHVS and CDR2 FNYEAQ come from the germline V gene. There are 18 residues in the CDR3. V was pared by 4 bases and J by 3 bases, with 10 bases of the junction left unmatched. CDR3: CASSSTDLAGGNYNEQFF. The CDR3 DNA is TGTGCCAGCAGCTCGACCGATCTAGCGGGAGGGAACTACAATGAGCAGTTCTTC.

This clonotype was recorded at least ten times. Here the CDR3 DNA reads TGTGCCACCCGTTTCGGGGGGAGCTCCTACAATGAGCAGTTCTTC. This encodes CATRFGGSSYNEQFF. The chain links TRBV27 to TRBJ2-1; TRBD2 aligns across 7 bases. CDR1 is MNHEY, CDR2 SMNVEV, per germline (reference sequence). V shed 10 bases, J shed 0 bases, and the junction held 9 bases outside the gene matches. This CDR3 is 15 amino acids long.

This clonotype was found a few times. Its ends do not fully match the called genes, so a read error is possible. This sequence joins TRBV7-8 and TRBJ2-3, with TRBD2 matching over 10 bases. Per the germline V gene, CDR1 is SGHVS and CDR2 is FQNEAQ. This CDR3 contains 16 residues. CDR3 protein: CASSFTGRLAGDAQYF. Here the CDR3 DNA reads TGTGCCAGCAGCTTCACCGGGAGGCTAGCGGGAGATGCGCAGTATTTT.

This clonotype was recorded a few times. The V and J genes are TRBV7-6 and TRBJ2-3, with a possible D match to TRBD1 (5 bases). Trimming stripped 2 bases from V and 6 bases from J, with 12 bases between. The CDR3 consists of 14 residues. Germline V CDR1 and CDR2: SGHVS, FNYEAQ. CDR3 sequence reads: CASSLLGAVDTQYF. The CDR3 DNA reads as TGTGCCAGCAGCTTATTAGGGGCTGTTGATACGCAGTATTTT. Full variable domain (missing parts from reference TRBV7-6 and TRBJ2-3): GAGVSQSPRYKVTKRGQDVALRCDPISGHVSLYWYRQALGQGPEFLTYFNYEAQQDKSGLPNDRFSAERPEGSISTLTIQRTEQRDSAMYRCASSLLGAVDTQYFGPGTRLTVL.

This clonotype was found many times. The chain carries TRBV11-2 and TRBJ2-5, with D tentatively TRBD2 (6 bases). The CDR3 has 15 residues. Germline V gene sequence: CDR1 SGHAT, CDR2 FQNNGV. Trimming took 5 bases from V and 5 from J, leaving 18 bases between them. The CDR3 loop is CASSPRLDPWETQYF. In DNA, the CDR3 is TGTGCCAGCAGCCCGCGACTAGACCCCTGGGAGACCCAGTACTTC.

The V and J genes are TRBV28 and TRBJ1-2; D is perhaps TRBD1 (5 bases). V was cut by 5 bases and J by 4 bases, with 17 bases left in between. The CDR3 totals 15 residues. Per the germline V gene, CDR1 is MDHEN and CDR2 is SYDVKM. The CDR3 here is CASSLDTQGSYGYTF. The CDR3, as DNA: TGTGCCAGCAGTCTGGACACTCAGGGATCCTATGGCTACACCTTC.

The chain recombines TRBV12-3 or TRBV12-4 with TRBJ1-6; D call uncertain. V gave up 6 bases and J gave up 0 bases, with 12 bases separating them. The CDR3 is 16 residues long. The CDR3 region has the DNA TGTGCCAGCAGCCGGGCGTCGAGCTCCTATAATTCACCCCTCCACTTT. It specifies CASSRASSSYNSPLHF.

The chain couples TRBV12-3 or TRBV12-4 to TRBJ2-5, with D possibly being TRBD1 or TRBD2 (5 bases each). The CDR3 is 17 amino acids. V lost 6 bases and J 2 bases, leaving 22 bases between the germline ends. The CDR3 is CASSPNHGTGGQETQYF. The CDR3 nucleotides are TGTGCCAGCAGCCCCAACCACGGGACGGGCGGACAAGAGACCCAGTACTTC.

The V call is TRBV20-1, the J call TRBJ1-1; D remains ambiguous. V was cut by 5 bases and J by 1 base, with 11 bases left in between. There are 13 residues in the CDR3. Germline CDR1 DFQATT, CDR2 SNEGSKA (reference sequence). In nucleotides, the CDR3 is TGCAGTGCTCCCGTTGGAGGGAACACTGAAGCTTTCTTT. As protein: CSAPVGGNTEAFF.

This clonotype was counted a few times. The genes are TRBV12-3 or TRBV12-4 and TRBJ2-3; 9 nucleotides line up with TRBD1. Germline trimming cut 4 bases from V and 2 bases from J; bases unmatched to any gene: 10. This CDR3 is 17 amino acids long. This chain's CDR3 is CASSSGSGQGSTDTQYF. The CDR3 DNA reads TGTGCCAGCAGTTCGGGATCCGGACAGGGGTCCACAGATACGCAGTATTTT.

This clonotype occurred a few times. This CDR3 is CASSVSRQGGLSGSSGNTIYF. The CDR3 nucleotides read TGCGCCAGCAGCGTCTCGAGACAGGGTGGCTTGTCCGGGTCCTCTGGAAACACCATATATTTT. The chain recombines TRBV5-1 with TRBJ1-3, with 7 bases identical to TRBD1. Germline V gene lookup returns CDR1 SGHRS and CDR2 YFSETQ. The CDR3 covers 21 residues. The V and J ends lost 4 bases and 0 bases, in that order; junction bases with no gene match: 22.

This chain links TRBV28 with TRBJ2-1; D not resolved. Germline CDR1 is MDHEN and CDR2 is SYDVKM. Trimming cost V 7 bases and J 0 bases, with 7 bases left between them. This CDR3 contains 13 residues. CDR3 nucleotides: TGTGCCAGCACCCCCTACTCCTACAATGAGCAGTTCTTC. It yields the protein CASTPYSYNEQFF.

This clonotype showed up many times. CDR3 protein: CASSFRVGRTDTQYF. In DNA, the CDR3 is TGTGCCAGCAGTTTTCGTGTGGGAAGGACAGATACGCAGTATTTT. The chain carries TRBV27 and TRBJ2-3, with D uncertain. The germline V gene encodes CDR1 MNHEY and CDR2 SMNVEV (reference sequence). With 3 bases removed from V and 3 bases from J, the gap between germline ends came to 13 bases. The CDR3 runs 15 residues.

This clonotype has at least ten counts. This rearrangement joins TRBV6-2 or TRBV6-3 to TRBJ2-2; possibly TRBD1 for D (6 bases). This CDR3 contains 14 residues. V was cut by 4 bases and J by 8 bases, with 14 bases left in between. Looked up from germline, CDR1 is MNHEY and CDR2 is SVGEGT. In nucleotides, the CDR3 is TGTGCCAGCAGTTTTGAGGGACAATTGGGGGAGCTGTTTTTT. Translation: CASSFEGQLGELFF.

The chain recombines TRBV20-1 with TRBJ2-3; D is undetermined. Germline assignment: CDR1 DFQATT and CDR2 SNEGSKA (reference sequence). Trimming removed 3 bases at V and 1 base at J, with 5 bases between. The length of the CDR3 is 12 residues. The CDR3 DNA is TGCAGTGCTAGCGTCGGCACAGATACGCAGTATTTT. Translated: CSASVGTDTQYF.

The rearrangement uses TRBV10-2 and TRBJ2-4; 10 bases are a match to TRBD2. The CDR3 totals 17 residues. The J segment lost 3 bases and the V segment lost 2 bases, leaving 7 bases of the junction unmatched. The germline V gene encodes CDR1 WSHSY and CDR2 SAAADI. The CDR3 coding sequence is TGCGCCAGCAGTGAGAGACCCCTAGCGGGAGTCAAAAACATTCAGTACTTC. It encodes CASSERPLAGVKNIQYF.

This clonotype was observed a few times. The chain carries TRBV10-2 and TRBJ2-1; 7 bases align to TRBD1. The CDR3 extends over 13 amino acids. CDR1 and CDR2 from the germline V gene are WSHSY and SAAADI. V lost 0 bases, J lost 9 bases, and 2 bases stayed unmatched. CDR3 bases: TGCGCCAGCAGTGAGTCGGCAGGGGGTGAGCAGTTCTTC. As protein: CASSESAGGEQFF.

This clonotype was observed a few times. The chain recombines TRBV10-1 with TRBJ2-7, with D possibly being TRBD2 (6 bases). CDR1 is WNHNN and CDR2 is SYGVQD in the germline V gene (reference sequence). This CDR3 spans 15 amino acids. Trimming took off 6 bases at V and 9 bases at J, with 24 bases between the two ends. DNA for the CDR3: TGCGCCAGCAGCGCAATCCGGGACTCGGGGAGAGTGCAGTACTTC. Amino acids: CASSAIRDSGRVQYF.

The CDR3 loop is CASSVGAQGLLETQYF. CDR3 DNA: TGTGCCAGCAGCGTAGGAGCACAGGGGCTTTTGGAGACCCAGTACTTC. The chain joins TRBV9 to TRBJ2-5, with 7 bases matching TRBD1. The CDR3 runs 16 residues. Germline lookup yields CDR1 SGDLS and CDR2 YYNGEE. J gave up 5 bases and V 0 bases, and 10 bases lay outside the gene matches. The entire variable domain, with the rest obtained from reference TRBV9 and TRBJ2-5, is as follows: DSGVTQTPKHLITATGQRVTLRCSPRSGDLSVYWYQQSLDQGLQFLIQYYNGEERAKGNILERFSAQQFPDLHSELNLSSLELGDSALYFCASSVGAQGLLETQYFGPGTRLLVL.

V and J are TRBV15 and TRBJ1-3, with 8 positions matching TRBD1. The CDR3 length is 15 residues. J gave up 2 bases and V 3 bases, and 3 bases lay outside the gene matches. Germline values: CDR1 LNHNV, CDR2 YYDKDF (reference sequence). Here the CDR3 reads CATSREQGAGNTIYF. CDR3 in DNA: TGTGCCACCAGCAGGGAACAGGGGGCTGGAAACACCATATATTTT.

In its sample, this clonotype was seen a few times. V is TRBV7-9 and J is TRBJ2-7; 11 positions match TRBD2. Germline trimming cut 3 bases from V and 6 bases from J; bases unmatched to any gene: 4. CDR3 size: 14 residues. Germline V gene data show CDR1 as SEHNR and CDR2 as FQNEAQ (reference sequence). The CDR3 here is CASSFELAGVEQYF. Written as DNA, the CDR3 is TGTGCCAGCAGCTTCGAACTAGCGGGAGTCGAGCAGTACTTC.

This clonotype was seen a few times. The chain is built from TRBV14 and TRBJ1-1, with D unclear. V was shortened by 4 bases and J by 1 base, with 7 bases between the two germline ends. CDR1 is SGHDN, CDR2 FVKESK, per germline. The CDR3 sequence is 13 residues long. The CDR3 DNA reads as TGTGCCAGCAGCCGGTCCTGGAACACTGAAGCTTTCTTT. Residues: CASSRSWNTEAFF.

The chain couples TRBV12-3 or TRBV12-4 to TRBJ2-6, with D uncertain. Trimming shortened V by 2 bases and J by 4 bases, and 6 bases separated the two germline ends. CDR3 length: 14 amino acids. CDR3 in amino acids: CASSLIVGANVLTF. CDR3 bases: TGTGCCAGCAGTTTAATCGTGGGGGCCAACGTCCTGACTTTC.

The V and J genes are TRBV7-9 and TRBJ2-1, with 11 positions matching TRBD1. After removal of 4 bases from V and 3 bases from J, the junction contained 5 bases not matched to a gene. This CDR3 has 16 residues. CDR1 and CDR2 (germline): SEHNR, FQNEAQ (reference sequence). This CDR3 is CASSSTGTGGYNEQFF. The CDR3 DNA is TGTGCCAGCAGCTCGACCGGGACAGGGGGCTACAATGAGCAGTTCTTC.

The chain employs TRBV21-1 and TRBJ2-7; the D call in the table, TRBD2, was not verified against the DNA. TRBV21-1 is termed a pseudogene. The length of the CDR3 is 15 residues. This CDR3 reads CASSKPSWRSYEQYF. The CDR3 DNA sequence: TGTGCCAGCAGCAAACCTAGCTGGAGGTCCTACGAGCAGTACTTC.